These T cell receptor beta chains were read from a single sample in a study of blood T cell repertoires in COVID-19. The method was immunoSEQ multiplex PCR; TCRdb's version includes in-frame clones alone and lacks a portion of them. The table records 240,000 or so clones, just under 85% of them present only once. Sequenced material: peripheral blood. These receptor sequences come from a woman aged 80 or over with acute or convalescent COVID-19. CDR3s include the opening cysteine and the closing phenylalanine or tryptophan. The D gene is left open where the match is weak. The size of a clone is reported for some rows only, either as once, few or many, or as a class for expanded clones.

v_call	clone_size	d_call	j_call	cdr3_aa	cdr3_nt
TRBV18	NA	NA	TRBJ1-6	CASSDQKGESPLHF	TGTGCCAGCTCCGATCAGAAGGGGGAGTCACCCCTCCACTTT
TRBV6-2/TRBV6-3	once	TRBD2	TRBJ2-7	CASSRPGTSGRTYEQYF	TGTGCCAGCAGCCGTCCCGGGACTAGCGGGAGGACCTACGAGCAGTACTTC
TRBV9	few	NA	TRBJ1-6	CASSVWDTVSPLHF	TGTGCCAGCAGCGTTTGGGACACTGTATCACCCCTCCACTTT
TRBV30	once	TRBD1	TRBJ1-5	CAWSSGQGLSQHF	TGTGCCTGGAGTTCGGGACAGGGTCTATCCCAGCATTTT
TRBV24-1	NA	TRBD1	TRBJ1-6	CATSQVPGTGLSLRSPLHF	TGTGCCACCAGTCAAGTCCCCGGGACAGGGCTCTCTCTGCGATCACCCCTCCACTTT
TRBV15	NA	TRBD1	TRBJ1-5	CATSTRDSYGNQPQHF	TGTGCCACCAGCACCCGGGACAGTTACGGCAATCAGCCCCAGCATTTT
TRBV30	NA	TRBD1	TRBJ1-1	CAWSARQGLMNTEAFF	TGTGCCTGGAGCGCCAGACAGGGGCTCATGAACACTGAAGCTTTCTTT
TRBV6-2/TRBV6-3	once	TRBD1	TRBJ2-7	CASSPRSTGIPYEQYF	TGTGCCAGCAGCCCCAGGTCGACAGGGATCCCCTACGAGCAGTACTTC
TRBV30	NA	NA	TRBJ1-6	CAWTLGPGNSPLHF	TGTGCCTGGACCCTCGGCCCGGGGAATTCACCCCTCCACTTT
TRBV6-6	NA	TRBD2	TRBJ2-3	CASSQWTSGRRTDTQYF	TGTGCCAGCAGTCAATGGACTAGCGGGAGGCGCACAGATACGCAGTATTTT
TRBV9	NA	TRBD1	TRBJ2-1	CASSVVGTGYNEQFF	TGTGCCAGCAGCGTAGTCGGGACAGGGTACAATGAGCAGTTCTTC
TRBV3-1/TRBV3-2	once	NA	TRBJ1-3	CASSQDPPGTFSGNTIYF	TGTGCCAGCAGCCAAGATCCCCCGGGAACCTTCTCTGGAAACACCATATATTTT
TRBV5-1	few	NA	TRBJ1-3	CASSSISGTTGNTIYF	TGCGCCAGCAGCTCGATTTCAGGTACAACTGGAAACACCATATATTTT
TRBV7-2	NA	TRBD2	TRBJ2-5	CASSTTSGRMETQYF	TGTGCCAGCAGCACGACTAGCGGGAGAATGGAGACCCAGTACTTC
TRBV6-2/TRBV6-3	NA	NA	TRBJ1-5	CASSYPKGVELGNQPQHF	TGTGCCAGCAGTTACCCGAAAGGGGTGGAGCTGGGCAATCAGCCCCAGCATTTT
TRBV10-3	NA	NA	TRBJ1-1	CAISEGGNTEAFF	TGTGCCATCAGTGAGGGAGGGAACACTGAAGCTTTCTTT
TRBV19	NA	TRBD1	TRBJ2-7	CASSVAGTGREQYF	TGTGCCAGTAGTGTCGCCGGGACAGGGAGGGAGCAGTACTTC
TRBV18	NA	TRBD1	TRBJ2-7	CASSPNRGLDEQYF	TGTGCCAGCTCACCTAACAGGGGGTTAGACGAGCAGTACTTC
TRBV7-2	NA	TRBD2	TRBJ2-5	CASSLMGLAGKETQYF	TGTGCCAGCAGCTTAATGGGACTAGCGGGGAAAGAGACCCAGTACTTC
TRBV18	NA	TRBD1	TRBJ2-3	CASSPLGTGYTDTQYF	TGTGCCAGCTCACCACTCGGGACAGGGTATACAGATACGCAGTATTTT
TRBV30	NA	TRBD1	TRBJ2-7	CAWTAGTGGAYEQYF	TGTGCCTGGACCGCCGGGACAGGGGGCGCTTACGAGCAGTACTTC
TRBV4-1	NA	TRBD1	TRBJ1-2	CASSQDDRGYGYTF	TGCGCCAGCAGCCAAGATGACAGGGGCTATGGCTACACCTTC
TRBV2	NA	TRBD1	TRBJ1-5	CASSGTGYSNQPQHF	TGTGCCAGCAGTGGGACAGGTTATAGCAATCAGCCCCAGCATTTT
TRBV7-9	NA	TRBD2	TRBJ2-5	CAFPIEGLAGTQYF	TGTGCCTTTCCCATAGAGGGACTAGCGGGGACCCAGTACTTC
TRBV7-3	few	TRBD1	TRBJ1-2	CASSPGTGNVYTF	TGTGCCAGCAGCCCAGGGACAGGGAATGTCTACACCTTC
TRBV6-2/TRBV6-3	NA	NA	TRBJ2-7	CASSLTENEQYF	TGTGCCAGCAGCTTGACGGAGAACGAGCAGTACTTC
TRBV6-6	NA	TRBD1	TRBJ1-1	CASKESNTGGSTEAFF	TGTGCCAGCAAGGAATCCAACACAGGGGGATCCACTGAAGCTTTCTTT
TRBV6-5	NA	NA	TRBJ2-1	CASSYSGARAYNEQFF	TGTGCCAGCAGTTACTCGGGCGCGAGGGCCTACAATGAGCAGTTCTTC
TRBV5-1	NA	TRBD1	TRBJ1-3	CASSLEGAPGNTIYF	TGCGCCAGCAGCTTGGAGGGGGCGCCCGGAAACACCATATATTTT